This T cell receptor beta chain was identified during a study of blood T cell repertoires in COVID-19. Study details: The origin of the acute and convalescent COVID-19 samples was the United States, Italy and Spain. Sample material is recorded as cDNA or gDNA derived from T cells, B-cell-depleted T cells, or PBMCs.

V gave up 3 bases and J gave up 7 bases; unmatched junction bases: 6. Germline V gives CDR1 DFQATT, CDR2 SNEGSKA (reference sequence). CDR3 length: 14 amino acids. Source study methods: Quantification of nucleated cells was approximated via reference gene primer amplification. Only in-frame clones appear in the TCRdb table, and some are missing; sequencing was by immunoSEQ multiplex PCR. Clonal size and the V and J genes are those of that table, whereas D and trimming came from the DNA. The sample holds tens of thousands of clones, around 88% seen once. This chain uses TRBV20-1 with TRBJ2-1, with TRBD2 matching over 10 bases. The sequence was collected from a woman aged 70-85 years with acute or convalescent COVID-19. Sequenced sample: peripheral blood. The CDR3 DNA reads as TGCAGTGCTAGTGGACTAGCGGCCGTGAATGAGCAGTTCTTC. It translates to CSASGLAAVNEQFF.